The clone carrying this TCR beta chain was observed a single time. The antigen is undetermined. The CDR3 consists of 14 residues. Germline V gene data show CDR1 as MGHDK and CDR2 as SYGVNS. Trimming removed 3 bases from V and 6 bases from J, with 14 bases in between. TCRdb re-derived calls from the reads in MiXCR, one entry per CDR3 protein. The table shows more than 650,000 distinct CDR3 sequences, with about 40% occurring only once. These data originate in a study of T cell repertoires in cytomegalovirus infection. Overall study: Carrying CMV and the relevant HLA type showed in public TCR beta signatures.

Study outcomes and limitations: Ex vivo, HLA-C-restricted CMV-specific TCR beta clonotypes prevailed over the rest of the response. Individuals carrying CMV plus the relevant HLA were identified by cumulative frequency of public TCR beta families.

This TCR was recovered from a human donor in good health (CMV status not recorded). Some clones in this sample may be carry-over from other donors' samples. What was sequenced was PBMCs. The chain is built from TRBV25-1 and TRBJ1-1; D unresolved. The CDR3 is CASSDLGEVSEAFF. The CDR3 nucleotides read TGTGCCAGCAGTGATCTTGGCGAAGTTTCTGAAGCTTTCTTT.